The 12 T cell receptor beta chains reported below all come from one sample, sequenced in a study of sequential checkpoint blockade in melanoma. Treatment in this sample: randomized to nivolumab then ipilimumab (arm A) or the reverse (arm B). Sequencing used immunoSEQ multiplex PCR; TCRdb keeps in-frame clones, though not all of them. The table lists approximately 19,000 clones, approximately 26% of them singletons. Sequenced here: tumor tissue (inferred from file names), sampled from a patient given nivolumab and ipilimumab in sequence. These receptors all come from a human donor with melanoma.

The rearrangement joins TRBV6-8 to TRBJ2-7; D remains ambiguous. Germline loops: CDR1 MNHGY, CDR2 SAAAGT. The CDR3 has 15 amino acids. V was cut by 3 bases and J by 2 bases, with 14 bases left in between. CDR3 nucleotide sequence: TGTGCCAGCAGTTATAAGCAAGCTTATCCCTACGAGCAGTACTTC. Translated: CASSYKQAYPYEQYF.

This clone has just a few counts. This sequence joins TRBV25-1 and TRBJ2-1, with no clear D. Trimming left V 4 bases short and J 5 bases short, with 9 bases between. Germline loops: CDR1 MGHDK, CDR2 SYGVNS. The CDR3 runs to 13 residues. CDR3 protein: CASSGRTHNEQFF. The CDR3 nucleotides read TGTGCCAGCAGTGGCCGAACCCACAATGAGCAGTTCTTC.

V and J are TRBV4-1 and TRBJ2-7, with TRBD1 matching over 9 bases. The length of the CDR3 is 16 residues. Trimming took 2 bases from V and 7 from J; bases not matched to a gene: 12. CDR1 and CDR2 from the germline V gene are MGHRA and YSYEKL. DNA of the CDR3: TGCGCCAGCAGCCAATTACCTAGGACAGGGACAGGGGAGCAGTACTTC. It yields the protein CASSQLPRTGTGEQYF.

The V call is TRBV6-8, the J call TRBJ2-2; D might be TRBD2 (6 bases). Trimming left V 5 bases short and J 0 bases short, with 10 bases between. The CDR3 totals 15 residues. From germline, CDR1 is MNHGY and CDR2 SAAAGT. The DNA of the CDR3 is TGTGCCAGCAGTGGAGGGACGGCGAACACCGGGGAGCTGTTTTTT. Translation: CASSGGTANTGELFF.

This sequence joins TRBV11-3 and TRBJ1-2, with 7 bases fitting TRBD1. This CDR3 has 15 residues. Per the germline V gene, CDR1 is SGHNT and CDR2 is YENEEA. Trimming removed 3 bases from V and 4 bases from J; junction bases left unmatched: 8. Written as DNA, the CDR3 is TGTGCCAGCAGCTTCCGACAGGGATCCCGCTATGGCTACACCTTC. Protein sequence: CASSFRQGSRYGYTF.

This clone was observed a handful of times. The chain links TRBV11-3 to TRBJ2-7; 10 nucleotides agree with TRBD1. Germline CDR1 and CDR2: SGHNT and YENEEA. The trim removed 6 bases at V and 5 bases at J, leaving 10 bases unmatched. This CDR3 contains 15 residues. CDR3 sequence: CASRRPGTGANEQYF. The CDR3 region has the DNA TGTGCCAGCAGGCGCCCCGGGACAGGGGCGAACGAGCAGTACTTC.

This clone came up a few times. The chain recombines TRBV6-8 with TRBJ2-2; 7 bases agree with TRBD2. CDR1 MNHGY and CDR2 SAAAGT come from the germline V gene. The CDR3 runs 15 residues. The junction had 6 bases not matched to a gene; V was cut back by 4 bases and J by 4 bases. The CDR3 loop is CASSLGGSGTGELFF. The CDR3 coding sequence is TGTGCCAGCAGTTTGGGGGGGTCGGGCACCGGGGAGCTGTTTTTT.

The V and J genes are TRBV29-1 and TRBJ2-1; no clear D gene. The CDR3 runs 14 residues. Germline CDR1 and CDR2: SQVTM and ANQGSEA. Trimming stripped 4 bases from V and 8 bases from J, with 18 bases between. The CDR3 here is CSVGSVSGGYEQFF. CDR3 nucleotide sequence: TGCAGCGTTGGATCAGTTAGTGGTGGTTATGAGCAGTTCTTC.

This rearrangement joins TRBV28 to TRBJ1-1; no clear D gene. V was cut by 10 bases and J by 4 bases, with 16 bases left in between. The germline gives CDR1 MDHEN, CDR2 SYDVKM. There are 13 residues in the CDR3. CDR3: CAIAEGYATEAFF. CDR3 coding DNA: TGTGCCATTGCAGAAGGTTACGCCACTGAAGCTTTCTTT.

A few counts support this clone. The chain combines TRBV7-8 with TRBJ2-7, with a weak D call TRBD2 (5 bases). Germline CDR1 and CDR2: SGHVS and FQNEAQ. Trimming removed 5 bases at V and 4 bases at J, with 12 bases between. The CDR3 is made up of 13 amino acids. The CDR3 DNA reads TGTGCCAGCAGCAGCAATAGCGAATACGAGCAGTACTTC. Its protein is CASSSNSEYEQYF.

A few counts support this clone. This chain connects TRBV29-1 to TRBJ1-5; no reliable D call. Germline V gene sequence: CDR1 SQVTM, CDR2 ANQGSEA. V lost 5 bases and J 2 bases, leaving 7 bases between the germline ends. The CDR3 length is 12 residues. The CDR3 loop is CSVRAGNQPQHF. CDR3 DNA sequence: TGCAGCGTTCGAGCAGGCAATCAGCCCCAGCATTTT.

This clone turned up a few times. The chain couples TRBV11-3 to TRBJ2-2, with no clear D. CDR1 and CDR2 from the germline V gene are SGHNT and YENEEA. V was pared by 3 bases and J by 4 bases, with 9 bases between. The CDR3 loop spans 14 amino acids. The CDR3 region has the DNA TGTGCCAGCAGCTTCTTACAGTCCACCGGGGAGCTGTTTTTT. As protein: CASSFLQSTGELFF. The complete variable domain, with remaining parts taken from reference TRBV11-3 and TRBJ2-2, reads EAGVVQSPRYKIIEKKQPVAFWCNPISGHNTLYWYLQNLGQGPELLIRYENEEAVDDSQLPKDRFSAERLKGVDSTLKIQPAELGDSAVYLCASSFLQSTGELFFGEGSRLTVL.